A selection of T cell receptor beta chains follows, all from one sample in a study of blood T cell repertoires in COVID-19. The method was immunoSEQ multiplex PCR; TCRdb's version includes in-frame clones alone and lacks a portion of them. Found here are approximately 150,000 clones, less than 85% of them singletons; the top ten hold about a sixth. The sequencing input was PBMCs or T cells enriched from blood (not recorded which). These receptors came from a man aged 55 to 69 who had recovered from COVID-19. Both conserved end residues are part of each CDR3. The D gene is left open where the match is weak. Clone size, where shown, is once, few, many, or a class for clones that have expanded.

CDR3 | DNA | J | V | size | D
CASSQNRGSNQPQHF | TGTGCCAGCAGCCAAAACAGGGGTAGCAATCAGCCCCAGCATTTT | TRBJ1-5 | TRBV3-1/TRBV3-2 | . | TRBD1
CASSPLQGNTGELFF | TGTGCCAGCTCACCATTACAGGGGAACACCGGGGAGCTGTTTTTT | TRBJ2-2 | TRBV18 | once | .
CASSVNSNQPQHF | TGTGCCAGCAGCGTCAATAGCAATCAGCCCCAGCATTTT | TRBJ1-5 | TRBV9 | . | .
CASGLVLGQGVFETQYF | TGTGCTAGTGGTTTGGTACTGGGACAGGGGGTGTTTGAGACCCAGTACTTC | TRBJ2-5 | TRBV12-5 | . | TRBD1
CASSGYSGGAADTQYF | TGTGCCAGCAGTGGCTATAGCGGGGGGGCCGCAGATACGCAGTATTTT | TRBJ2-3 | TRBV25-1 | . | TRBD2
CASSDRPGTVNSPLHF | TGTGCCAGCAGCGATCGACCCGGGACAGTTAATTCACCCCTCCACTTT | TRBJ1-6 | TRBV9 | . | TRBD1
CASSLAGTSGRGEQFF | TGTGCCAGCAGCTTAGCCGGGACTAGCGGGAGAGGTGAGCAGTTCTTC | TRBJ2-1 | TRBV7-2 | once | TRBD2
CASSVKGGYEQYF | TGTGCCAGCAGCGTAAAGGGGGGGTACGAGCAGTACTTC | TRBJ2-7 | TRBV9 | . | .
CSVGPSGHNTGELFF | TGCAGCGTTGGACCCAGTGGACACAACACCGGGGAGCTGTTTTTT | TRBJ2-2 | TRBV29-1 | . | .
CASSRGSSYNEQFF | TGTGCCAGCTCCCGGGGGTCCTCCTACAATGAGCAGTTCTTC | TRBJ2-1 | TRBV7-2 | . | .
CASSSGTLNTGELFF | TGTGCCAGCAGCTCCGGGACTTTAAACACCGGGGAGCTGTTTTTT | TRBJ2-2 | TRBV7-3 | . | .
CASSNSQGNTYEQYF | TGTGCCAGTAGTAATTCACAGGGAAACACGTACGAGCAGTACTTC | TRBJ2-7 | TRBV19 | . | .
CASSEGQLVGEKLFF | TGCGCCAGCAGCGAGGGACAGCTGGTTGGTGAAAAACTGTTTTTT | TRBJ1-4 | TRBV5-1 | . | TRBD1
CASSLTGFTDTQYF | TGTGCCAGCAGTTTGACAGGGTTCACAGATACGCAGTATTTT | TRBJ2-3 | TRBV28 | . | TRBD1
CATSRVPGLAGGPSTDTQYF | TGTGCCACCAGCAGAGTTCCGGGACTAGCGGGGGGGCCCAGCACAGATACGCAGTATTTT | TRBJ2-3 | TRBV15 | . | TRBD2
CASSLFGESGNQPQHF | TGTGCCAGCAGCCTTTTCGGGGAGTCGGGCAATCAGCCCCAGCATTTT | TRBJ1-5 | TRBV5-6 | . | .
CASSLGDRIEDEQYF | TGTGCCAGCAGCTTAGGGGACAGGATCGAGGACGAGCAGTACTTC | TRBJ2-7 | TRBV11-2 | . | TRBD1
CASSSLPPGQNTEAFF | TGCGCCAGCAGCTCCCTGCCCCCGGGACAGAACACTGAAGCTTTCTTT | TRBJ1-1 | TRBV5-1 | . | .
CASSPTGGRYNEQFF | TGCGCCAGCAGCCCCACAGGGGGCAGGTACAATGAGCAGTTCTTC | TRBJ2-1 | TRBV5-1 | . | TRBD1
CASRQGDGNQPQHF | TGTGCCAGCAGGCAGGGGGACGGCAATCAGCCCCAGCATTTT | TRBJ1-5 | TRBV5-5 | . | TRBD1
CASSPNSGGGYEQYF | TGCGCCAGCAGCCCTAATAGCGGGGGAGGCTACGAGCAGTACTTC | TRBJ2-7 | TRBV5-1 | . | TRBD2
CASRDRATGELFF | TGCGCCAGCAGAGATAGAGCCACCGGGGAGCTGTTTTTT | TRBJ2-2 | TRBV5-1 | . | .
CASGLVLGPEAYEQYF | TGTGCTAGTGGTTTGGTACTGGGCCCGGAGGCCTACGAGCAGTACTTC | TRBJ2-7 | TRBV12-5 | . | .
CASSQSGSPGNTIYF | TGTGCCAGCAGCCAATCAGGGTCTCCTGGAAACACCATATATTTT | TRBJ1-3 | TRBV14 | . | .
CASSQTPIHGNNSPLHF | TGCGCCAGCAGCCAGACTCCCATCCACGGGAATAATTCACCCCTCCACTTT | TRBJ1-6 | TRBV4-1 | . | .
CASSLTERHTEAFF | TGTGCCAGCAGCTTAACGGAGCGACACACTGAAGCTTTCTTT | TRBJ1-1 | TRBV7-3 | . | .
CASSSGGVRQPQHF | TGTGCCAGTAGTTCTGGTGGAGTTAGACAGCCCCAGCATTTT | TRBJ1-5 | TRBV19 | . | .
CASSDRVGHQPQHF | TGTGCCAGCAGCGACAGGGTTGGGCATCAGCCCCAGCATTTT | TRBJ1-5 | TRBV2 | . | TRBD1
CASSQEDGARTF | TGTGCCAGCAGCCAAGAAGACGGAGCGAGGACCTTC | TRBJ1-2 | TRBV3-1/TRBV3-2 | . | .
CSVGGGQGVETQYF | TGCAGCGTTGGGGGGGGACAGGGAGTAGAGACCCAGTACTTC | TRBJ2-5 | TRBV29-1 | few | TRBD1
CASSQGDRTQETQYF | TGCGCCAGCAGCCAAGGCGACAGGACACAAGAGACCCAGTACTTC | TRBJ2-5 | TRBV5-1 | . | .
CASSVGHGDTDTQYF | TGTGCCAGCAGCGTAGGGCACGGAGACACAGATACGCAGTATTTT | TRBJ2-3 | TRBV9 | few | .
CASSQEPAEQFF | TGTGCCAGCAGCCAAGAGCCAGCGGAGCAGTTCTTC | TRBJ2-1 | TRBV3-1/TRBV3-2 | . | .
CATSHTGAGGVDEQFF | TGTGCCACCAGTCACACCGGGGCGGGAGGGGTGGATGAGCAGTTCTTC | TRBJ2-1 | TRBV24-1 | . | TRBD2
CASRVRLAAAWEQYF | TGTGCCAGCAGAGTAAGACTAGCGGCTGCCTGGGAGCAGTACTTC | TRBJ2-7 | TRBV28 | once | TRBD2
CASSLLDRANEKLFF | TGTGCCAGCAGTTTATTGGACAGGGCTAATGAAAAACTGTTTTTT | TRBJ1-4 | TRBV28 | few | TRBD1
CASSEGQVSNQPQHF | TGTGCCAGCAGTGAAGGGCAGGTTAGCAATCAGCCCCAGCATTTT | TRBJ1-5 | TRBV2 | once | .
CASSPGTASYEQYF | TGTGCCAGCAGCCCCGGGACAGCTTCCTACGAGCAGTACTTC | TRBJ2-7 | TRBV9 | once | TRBD1
CASNRLAANTGELFF | TGTGCCAGCAATCGACTAGCGGCGAACACCGGGGAGCTGTTTTTT | TRBJ2-2 | TRBV2 | . | TRBD2
CASSQAIEQYF | TGTGCCAGCAGTCAGGCGATCGAGCAGTACTTC | TRBJ2-7 | TRBV6-5 | . | .
CASSEAQGRRGVYGYTF | TGTGCCAGCAGTGAAGCGCAGGGTCGTAGGGGCGTCTATGGCTACACCTTC | TRBJ1-2 | TRBV2 | . | .
CASSLGTSGRTTQYF | TGTGCCAGCAGCCTGGGGACTAGCGGGAGAACTACGCAGTATTTT | TRBJ2-3 | TRBV9 | . | TRBD2
CASSSGGPSRFF | TGTGCCAGCAGCTCCGGGGGTCCGAGTAGGTTCTTC | TRBJ2-1 | TRBV12-3/TRBV12-4 | . | .